This TCR beta chain comes out of a study of Graves' ophthalmopathy and Graves' hyperthyroidism. V trimming: 0 bases; J trimming: 9 bases; junction bases outside the gene matches: 7. The CDR3 contains 15 residues. Germline V gives CDR1 DFQATT, CDR2 SNEGSKA (reference sequence). Researchers took RNA transcripts and amplified TCR beta CDR3 regions from them. The first round was an RT-PCR with HTBI primers, and the second round was a multiplex PCR. TCRdb called the multiplex PCR reads again in MiXCR, with one record for every CDR3 protein. The profile shows about 1.1 million distinct CDR3 sequences, less than 45% of them singletons.

This TCR was recovered from an adult man with Graves' hyperthyroidism. V is TRBV20-1 and J is TRBJ1-4; TRBD1 matches at 10 bases. Source material: peripheral blood or thyroid tissue (not recorded which). CDR3 DNA sequence: TGCAGTGCTAGAGATCGGGGACAGGGGATGAAAAAACTGTTTTTT. It encodes CSARDRGQGMKKLFF.